The source of this T cell receptor beta chain is a study of response to subunit inactivated influenza vaccine. TCRdb reprocessed the RT-PCR reads via MiXCR and lists one record per CDR3 protein. The sample gives around 470,000 distinct CDR3 sequences, approximately 7.7% of which show up once; under 15% is in the top ten. Points from the study as a whole: New T cells are recruited in small numbers by each seasonal influenza vaccination, according to the authors' suggestion.

With 5 bases removed from V and 4 bases from J, the gap between germline ends came to 15 bases. This CDR3 has 14 amino acids. The germline CDR1 and CDR2 sequences are DFQATT and SNEGSKA (reference sequence). Remarks on this clonotype: The antigen remains undetermined.

The chain links TRBV20-1 to TRBJ1-5; D may be TRBD1 (6 bases). The TCR was taken from a man in his fifties or sixties who received an inactivated influenza vaccine. The source material was PBMCs from blood, sampled 23 to 25 months after vaccination. The CDR3 loop is CSAGARTENQPQHF. The CDR3 region has the DNA TGCAGTGCTGGGGCCCGGACAGAGAATCAGCCCCAGCATTTT.